These 28 T cell receptor beta chains originate from one sample sequenced in a study of blood T cell repertoires in COVID-19. The table came from immunoSEQ multiplex PCR; TCRdb's copy has only in-frame clones and leaves some out. The table lists 30,000 to 35,000 clones, roughly 80% of them singletons. Sequencing was performed on peripheral blood. All receptors come from a man aged 80 or over with acute or convalescent COVID-19.

This chain uses TRBV14 with TRBJ1-6, with 11 bases that match TRBD1. With 5 bases clipped from V and 10 bases from J, the junction kept 7 bases outside the gene matches. CDR3 size: 15 residues. Germline V gives CDR1 SGHDN, CDR2 FVKESK. The CDR3 sequence: CASSLRTGGVSPLHF. Written as DNA, the CDR3 is TGTGCCAGCAGCTTACGGACAGGGGGCGTATCACCCCTCCACTTT. Full variable domain (remainder filled in from reference TRBV14 and TRBJ1-6): EAGVTQFPSHSVIEKGQTVTLRCDPISGHDNLYWYRRVMGKEIKFLLHFVKESKQDESGMPNNRFLAERTGGTYSTLKVQPAELEDSGVYFCASSLRTGGVSPLHFGNGTRLTVT.

The chain uses TRBV7-9 and TRBJ1-5, with TRBD1 as a possible D gene (5 bases). CDR3 size: 13 residues. V was trimmed by 2 bases and J by 6 bases, leaving 8 bases between them. CDR1 and CDR2 (germline): SEHNR, FQNEAQ (reference sequence). CDR3 in amino acids: CASSLSGRQPQHF. The CDR3 nucleotides read TGTGCCAGCAGCTTATCAGGGCGTCAGCCCCAGCATTTT.

V is TRBV13 and J is TRBJ2-1; D possibly corresponds to TRBD2 (6 bases). The CDR3 spans 12 residues. Germline V gene data show CDR1 as PRHDT and CDR2 as FYEKMQ (reference sequence). V was shortened by 5 bases and J by 12 bases, with 14 bases between the two germline ends. CDR3 residues: CASSPTSSRQFF. CDR3 in DNA: TGTGCCAGCAGCCCTACTAGCTCGCGGCAGTTCTTC.

The chain combines TRBV7-2 with TRBJ2-1; D not resolved. The CDR3 sequence is 12 residues long. Trimming took off 1 base at V and 8 bases at J, with 6 bases between the two ends. Per germline, CDR1 SGHTA and CDR2 FQGNSA. The CDR3 region has the DNA TGTGCCAGCAGCTTAGTCCTCGATGAGCAGTTCTTC. Its protein is CASSLVLDEQFF.

The chain uses TRBV19 and TRBJ2-1; 9 bases are a match to TRBD1. This CDR3 has 15 amino acids. Germline V gene data show CDR1 as LNHDA and CDR2 as SQIVND (reference sequence). The trim removed 7 bases at V and 7 bases at J, leaving 11 bases unmatched. The CDR3 sequence: CASKLQGARFNEQFF. CDR3 nucleotides: TGTGCCAGTAAATTACAGGGGGCGAGGTTTAATGAGCAGTTCTTC.

V is TRBV5-1 and J is TRBJ2-7, with TRBD1 matching over 9 bases. Germline V CDR1 and CDR2: SGHRS, YFSETQ. With 0 bases clipped from V and 7 bases from J, the junction kept 11 bases outside the gene matches. There are 16 residues in the CDR3. CDR3 loop: CASSLGLGTGTREQYF. The CDR3 nucleotides read TGCGCCAGCAGCTTGGGGCTGGGGACAGGGACCCGGGAGCAGTACTTC. Full variable domain (rest looked up from reference TRBV5-1 and TRBJ2-7): KAGVTQTPRYLIKTRGQQVTLSCSPISGHRSVSWYQQTPGQGLQFLFEYFSETQRNKGNFPGRFSGRQFSNSRSEMNVSTLELGDSALYLCASSLGLGTGTREQYFGPGTRLTVT.

The rearrangement joins TRBV7-6 to TRBJ1-6; D gene uncertain. Germline V gene data show CDR1 as SGHVS and CDR2 as FNYEAQ. This CDR3 has 15 residues. V lost 6 bases and J 2 bases, leaving 11 bases between the germline ends. DNA for the CDR3: TGTGCCAGCAGTCAAACCGGGACCTATAATTCACCCCTCCACTTT. The encoded protein is CASSQTGTYNSPLHF.

This clone was seen more than once but under ten times. A junction boundary mismatches the germline segment, possibly from a read error. This rearrangement joins TRBV4-2 to TRBJ2-3; 14 nucleotides agree with TRBD2. The CDR3 has 17 amino acids. Germline CDR1 and CDR2: LGHNA and YNFKEQ. The CDR3 DNA sequence: TGTGCCAGCAGCCAAGCAGGGACTAGCGGGAGCAGAGATACGCAGTATTTT. Its translation is CASSQAGTSGSRDTQYF.

The V gene is TRBV6-1, the J gene TRBJ2-3; TRBD2 agrees at 14 bases. Germline CDR1 and CDR2: MNHNS and SASEGT. The CDR3 is made up of 18 amino acids. Unmatched junction bases numbered 4, after V lost 2 bases and J lost 0 bases. CDR3 protein: CASSERLAGGYSTDTQYF. The CDR3 DNA sequence: TGTGCCAGCAGTGAAAGACTAGCGGGGGGGTATAGCACAGATACGCAGTATTTT.

The chain links TRBV10-3 to TRBJ1-5; the match to TRBD1 covers 10 bases. V lost 3 bases and J lost 3; bases outside the gene matches: 11. Germline-derived CDR1 and CDR2 are ENHRY and SYGVKD. The CDR3 is made up of 18 amino acids. The DNA for the CDR3 is TGTGCCATCAGTGATGACAGGGGGCAGGAGGGAGACAATCAGCCCCAGCATTTT. This sequence encodes CAISDDRGQEGDNQPQHF.

The rearrangement uses TRBV5-1 and TRBJ2-4; 9 nucleotides agree with TRBD1. The CDR3 totals 14 residues. Germline V gives CDR1 SGHRS, CDR2 YFSETQ. V shed 4 bases, J shed 6 bases, and the junction held 5 bases outside the gene matches. DNA for the CDR3: TGCGCCAGCAGCCTGGGACAGGGCGGAAACATTCAGTACTTC. Its protein product is CASSLGQGGNIQYF.

The chain has TRBV2 and TRBJ2-3, with 7 bases fitting TRBD2. The J segment lost 4 bases and the V segment lost 8 bases, leaving 6 bases of the junction unmatched. This CDR3 comprises 13 residues. CDR1 is SNHLY and CDR2 is FYNNEI in the germline V gene. The CDR3, as DNA: TGTGCCAGCCGACTAGCCCTAGCAGATACGCAGTATTTT. As protein: CASRLALADTQYF.

The V and J genes are TRBV19 and TRBJ2-1; TRBD2 is a possible D gene (7 bases). The V end was cut by 7 bases, the J end by 5 bases, with 18 bases between. The germline V gene has CDR1 LNHDA and CDR2 SQIVND (reference sequence). The CDR3 contains 15 residues. CDR3: CASTPTGLADNEQFF. CDR3 bases: TGTGCCAGTACCCCCACAGGGCTAGCGGACAATGAGCAGTTCTTC.

This clone was seen a single time. J is TRBJ2-1 and V is TRBV5-8; possible D gene TRBD2, 5 bases. CDR3 size: 13 residues. The germline V and J ends were trimmed by 0 bases and 5 bases, with 6 bases remaining between them. Germline CDR1 and CDR2: SGHTS and YDEGEE. Here the CDR3 reads CASSLEADNEQFF. The CDR3 DNA sequence: TGTGCCAGCAGCTTGGAAGCGGACAATGAGCAGTTCTTC.

J is TRBJ2-2 and V is TRBV7-2; the match to TRBD1 covers 8 bases. V gave up 4 bases and J gave up 2 bases; unmatched junction bases: 3. In germline, CDR1 is SGHTA, CDR2 FQGNSA. This CDR3 region has 15 residues. CDR3 amino acids: CASSSTGVNTGELFF. The CDR3 DNA sequence: TGTGCCAGCAGCTCGACAGGGGTCAACACCGGGGAGCTGTTTTTT.

The chain links TRBV7-3 to TRBJ2-5; tentative D call: TRBD1 (6 bases). Trimming took 5 bases from V and 7 from J, leaving 17 bases between them. The CDR3 has 14 amino acids. Germline values: CDR1 SGHTA, CDR2 FQGTGA. In DNA form, the CDR3 reads TGTGCCAGCAGCAGATACAGGGCATGGGGGACCCAGTACTTC. Translated, it gives CASSRYRAWGTQYF.

The gene calls are TRBV4-3 and TRBJ2-1; 9 nucleotides agree with TRBD2. There are 18 residues in the CDR3. The J segment lost 3 bases and the V segment lost 0 bases, leaving 9 bases of the junction unmatched. From germline, CDR1 is LGHNA and CDR2 YSLEER. CDR3 nucleotides: TGCGCCAGCAGCCAAGACTATTTAGCGGGAGATATCTACAATGAGCAGTTCTTC. This gives the protein CASSQDYLAGDIYNEQFF.

The gene calls are TRBV5-1 and TRBJ1-2, with 9 bases that match TRBD1. Germline assignment: CDR1 SGHRS and CDR2 YFSETQ. V lost 4 bases to trimming and J lost 7 bases; unmatched junction nucleotides: 14. The CDR3 has 16 amino acids. Written as DNA, the CDR3 is TGCGCCAGCAGCGCCGGGACAGGGAGGGCCTATAGTGGCTACACCTTC. It is translated as CASSAGTGRAYSGYTF.

This chain uses TRBV21-1 with TRBJ1-1; TRBD1, as called in the table, went unchecked against the DNA. TRBV21-1 is a listed pseudogene. CDR3 length: 15 residues. DNA for the CDR3: TGTGCCAGCAGCAAAATAGGCAGGGGGTTTACTGAAGCTTTCTTT. As protein: CASSKIGRGFTEAFF.

This sequence joins TRBV5-4 and TRBJ1-1; the D gene is possibly TRBD1 (6 bases). Germline CDR1 is SGHNT and CDR2 is YYREEE (reference sequence). The CDR3 is 15 residues long. Between the trimmed V and J ends, which lost 4 bases and 4 bases, there was a span of 17 bases. The CDR3 coding sequence is TGTGCCAGCAGCGACACCAGGGGCGGTGGCACTGAAGCTTTCTTT. It translates to CASSDTRGGGTEAFF.

This clone has just a few counts. The CDR3 spells CASSRDRGGYTF. DNA for the CDR3: TGTGCCAGCAGCCGTGACAGGGGGGGCTACACCTTC. J is TRBJ1-2 and V is TRBV11-2; 9 positions match TRBD1. CDR1 and CDR2 (germline): SGHAT, FQNNGV. There are 12 residues in the CDR3. V shed 5 bases and J 8 bases; nucleotides not matched to a gene: 3.

The rearrangement uses TRBV30 and TRBJ2-2; 7 bases agree with TRBD1. The CDR3 covers 13 residues. The V and J ends lost 4 bases and 8 bases, in that order; junction bases with no gene match: 7. Germline CDR1 reads GTSNPN; CDR2 reads SVGIG (reference sequence). CDR3 sequence (DNA): TGTGCCTGGAACGGACAGGCCCGGGGGGAGCTGTTTTTT. Protein sequence: CAWNGQARGELFF.

This clone was recorded a few times. The chain has TRBV7-2 and TRBJ2-7, with D perhaps matching TRBD1 (6 bases). V was trimmed by 2 bases and J by 5 bases, leaving 19 bases between them. Germline values: CDR1 SGHTA, CDR2 FQGNSA. The CDR3 loop spans 16 amino acids. The CDR3 spells CASSLRVAGDFHEQYF. The CDR3 DNA follows: TGTGCCAGCAGCTTAAGGGTGGCAGGGGATTTTCACGAGCAGTACTTC.

The gene calls are TRBV15 and TRBJ1-5; no clear D. Trimming left V 8 bases short and J 5 bases short, with 4 bases between. The CDR3 is 10 amino acids. Germline values: CDR1 LNHNV, CDR2 YYDKDF (reference sequence). In DNA, the CDR3 is TGTGCCACCGGAGATCAGCCCCAGCATTTT. It yields the protein CATGDQPQHF.

The chain couples TRBV7-3 to TRBJ2-2; the match to TRBD2 covers 10 bases. The CDR3 runs to 16 residues. The V and J ends lost 5 bases and 5 bases, in that order; junction bases with no gene match: 8. Looked up from germline, CDR1 is SGHTA and CDR2 is FQGTGA. The CDR3 DNA reads TGTGCCAGCAGCGCAAGGACTAGCGGCCATACCGGGGAGCTGTTTTTT. Translation: CASSARTSGHTGELFF. Combining the CDR3 with reference TRBV7-3 and TRBJ2-2 gives the whole variable domain GAGVSQTPSNKVTEKGKYVELRCDPISGHTALYWYRQSLGQGPEFLIYFQGTGAADDSGLPNDRFFAVRPEGSVSTLKIQRTERGDSAVYLCASSARTSGHTGELFFGEGSRLTVL.

V usage is TRBV6-2 or TRBV6-3 and J usage is TRBJ2-7; possibly TRBD2 for D (5 bases). This CDR3 has 13 amino acids. V was trimmed by 6 bases and J by 1 base, leaving 10 bases between them. CDR1 MNHEY and CDR2 SVGEGT come from the germline V gene. The CDR3 DNA sequence: TGTGCCAGCAGCCCGACTACGTCCTACGAGCAGTACTTC. Translating gives CASSPTTSYEQYF.

The chain links TRBV15 to TRBJ2-3, with D tentatively TRBD1 (7 bases). CDR1 is LNHNV, CDR2 YYDKDF, per germline (reference sequence). V lost 3 bases and J 0 bases, leaving 16 bases between the germline ends. This CDR3 is 17 amino acids long. The CDR3 DNA sequence: TGTGCCACCAGCAGTAGTGGAGGGGGCCTTAGCACAGATACGCAGTATTTT. Protein product: CATSSSGGGLSTDTQYF.

The chain combines TRBV30 with TRBJ1-6; D gene unclear. The V and J ends lost 3 bases and 10 bases respectively, with 16 bases between them. Germline assignment: CDR1 GTSNPN and CDR2 SVGIG (reference sequence). The CDR3 is made up of 14 amino acids. CDR3 DNA sequence: TGTGCCTGGAGAAAGGGAGTTGTAGGATCACCCCTCCACTTT. Translated, it gives CAWRKGVVGSPLHF.